This T cell receptor beta chain emerged from a study of blood T cell repertoires in COVID-19. About the research overall: T cells, B-cell-depleted T cells, or PBMCs supplied cDNA or gDNA.

Assay: immunoSEQ multiplex PCR; the TCRdb copy retains only in-frame clones and omits some. The data contain about 95,000 clones, around 90% of them seen just once; the ten biggest clones take up 3% to 4.5%. Germline CDR1 SGHRS, CDR2 YFSETQ. V dropped 2 bases and J dropped 0 bases, with 12 bases sitting between them. This CDR3 region has 16 residues. This chain joins TRBV5-1 and TRBJ2-1; D perhaps matches TRBD2 (6 bases). Sequenced sample: peripheral blood. The TCR comes from a woman in her forties or fifties in a cohort sampled during active COVID-19. CDR3 nucleotide sequence: TGCGCCAGCAGCTTAGCGGGCGTAAGCTCCTACAATGAGCAGTTCTTC. Its protein is CASSLAGVSSYNEQFF.